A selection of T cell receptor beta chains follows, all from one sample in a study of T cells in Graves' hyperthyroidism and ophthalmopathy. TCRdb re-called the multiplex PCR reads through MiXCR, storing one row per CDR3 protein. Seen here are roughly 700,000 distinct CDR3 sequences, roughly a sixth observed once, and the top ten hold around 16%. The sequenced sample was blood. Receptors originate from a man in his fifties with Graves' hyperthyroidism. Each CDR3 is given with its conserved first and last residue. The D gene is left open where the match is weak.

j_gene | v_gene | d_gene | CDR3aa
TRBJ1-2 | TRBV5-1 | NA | CASSLAGGSNYGYTF
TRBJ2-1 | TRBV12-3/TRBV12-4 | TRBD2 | CASSLVYLFSSGETIYNEQFF
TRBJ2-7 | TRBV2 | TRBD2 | CASTGTSGFIPSYEQYF
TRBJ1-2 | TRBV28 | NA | CASSLRTFLLGYTF
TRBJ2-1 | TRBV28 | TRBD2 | CASTEGLAGYNEQFF
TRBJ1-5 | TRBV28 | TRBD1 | CASSLDLDRGGNQPQHF
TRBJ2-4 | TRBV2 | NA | CASSDTGKAKNIQYF
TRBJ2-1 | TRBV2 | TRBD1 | CASSKDRGNNEQFF
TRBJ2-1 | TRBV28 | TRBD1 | CASSVDRDKNNEQFF
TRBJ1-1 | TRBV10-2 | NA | CASRSGALNTEAFF
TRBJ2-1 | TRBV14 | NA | CASSQGGGNYNEQFF
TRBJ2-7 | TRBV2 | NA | CASSEDLDAYEQYF
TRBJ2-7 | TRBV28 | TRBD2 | CASSSTSGTSWYEQYF
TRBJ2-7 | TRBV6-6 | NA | CASSYTRVGDPYEQYF
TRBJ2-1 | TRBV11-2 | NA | CASSLLQTSTNEQFF
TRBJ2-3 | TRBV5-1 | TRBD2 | CASSWTSGGVDTQYF
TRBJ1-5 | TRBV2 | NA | CASSEESNNQPQHF
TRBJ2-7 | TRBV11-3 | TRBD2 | CASSLGSSGYEQYF
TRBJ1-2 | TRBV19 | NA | CASSIQQYGYTF
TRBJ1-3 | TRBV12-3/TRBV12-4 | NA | CASIEDSGNTIYF
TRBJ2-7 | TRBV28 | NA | CASNGWVAAHSRYEQYF
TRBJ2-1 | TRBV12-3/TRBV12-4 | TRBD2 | CASSFTTSGIGSYNEQFF
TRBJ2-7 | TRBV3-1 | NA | CASSQEFGPYEQYF
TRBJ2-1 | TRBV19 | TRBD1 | CASRPGQGAREQFF
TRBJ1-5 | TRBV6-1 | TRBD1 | CASRAGTGARPQHF
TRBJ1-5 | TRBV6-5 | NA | CASSYTAGGGNQPQHF
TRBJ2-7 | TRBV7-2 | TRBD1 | CASSLQGQAYEQYF
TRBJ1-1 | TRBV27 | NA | CASSHMQGMNTEAFF
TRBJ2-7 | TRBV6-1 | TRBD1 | CASSPDRVSSYEQYF
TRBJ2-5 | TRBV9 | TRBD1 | CASSATGQWETQYF
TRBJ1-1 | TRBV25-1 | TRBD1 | CASSGKRTGNTEAFF
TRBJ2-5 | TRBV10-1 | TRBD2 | CASSSSGSLRGGETQYF
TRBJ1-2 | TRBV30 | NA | CAWSVEVRDGYTF
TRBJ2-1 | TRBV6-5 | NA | CASSFRRPPYNEQFF
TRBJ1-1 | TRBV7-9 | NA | CASSFPPGTGRTEAFF
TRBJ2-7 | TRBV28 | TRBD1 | CASRLQGATYEQYF
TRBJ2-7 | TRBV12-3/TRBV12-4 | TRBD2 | CASSLTASGYEQYF
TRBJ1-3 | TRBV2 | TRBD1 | CASSTGGLGSTIYF
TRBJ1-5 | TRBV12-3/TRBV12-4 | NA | CASSLWQNQPQHF
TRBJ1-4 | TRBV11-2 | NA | CASSLAPGFSSSEKLFF
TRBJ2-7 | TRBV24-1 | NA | CATSDFGSGPNEQYF
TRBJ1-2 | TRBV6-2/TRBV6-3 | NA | CASSYRDKLYGYTF
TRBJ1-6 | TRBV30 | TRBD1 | CAGLKGTGGWNNSPLHF
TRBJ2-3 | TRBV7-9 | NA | CASSSRASSTDTQYF
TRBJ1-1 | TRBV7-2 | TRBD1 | CASSTSVTGIDEAFF
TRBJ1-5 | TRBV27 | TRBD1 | CASSPKTGGHSNQPQHF
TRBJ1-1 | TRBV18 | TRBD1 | CASSSSGGMNTEAFF